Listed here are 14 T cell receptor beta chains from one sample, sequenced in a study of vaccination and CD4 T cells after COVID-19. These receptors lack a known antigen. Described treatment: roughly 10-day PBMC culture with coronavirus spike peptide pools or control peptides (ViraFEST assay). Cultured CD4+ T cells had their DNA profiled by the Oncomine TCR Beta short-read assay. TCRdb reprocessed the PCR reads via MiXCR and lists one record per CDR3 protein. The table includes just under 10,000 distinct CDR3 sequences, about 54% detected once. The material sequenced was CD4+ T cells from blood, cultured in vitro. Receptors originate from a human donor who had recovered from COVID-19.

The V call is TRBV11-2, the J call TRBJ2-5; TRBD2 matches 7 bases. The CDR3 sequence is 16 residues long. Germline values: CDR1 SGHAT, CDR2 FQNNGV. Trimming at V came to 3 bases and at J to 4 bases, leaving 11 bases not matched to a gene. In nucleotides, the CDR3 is TGTGCCAGCAGCTTGGATGGGAGGGGTGGGGTAGAGACCCAGTACTTC. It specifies CASSLDGRGGVETQYF.

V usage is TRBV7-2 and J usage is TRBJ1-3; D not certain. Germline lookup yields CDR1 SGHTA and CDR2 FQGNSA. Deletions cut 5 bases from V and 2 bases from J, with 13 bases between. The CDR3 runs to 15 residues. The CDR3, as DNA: TGTGCCAGCAGCCCCGTGGGCAATACTGGAAACACCATATATTTT. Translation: CASSPVGNTGNTIYF.

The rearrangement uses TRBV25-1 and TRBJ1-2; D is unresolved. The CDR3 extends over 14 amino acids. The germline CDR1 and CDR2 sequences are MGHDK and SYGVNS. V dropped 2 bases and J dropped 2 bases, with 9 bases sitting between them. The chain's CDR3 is CASSEAGSNYGYTF. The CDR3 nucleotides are TGTGCCAGCAGTGAAGCTGGATCAAACTATGGCTACACCTTC.

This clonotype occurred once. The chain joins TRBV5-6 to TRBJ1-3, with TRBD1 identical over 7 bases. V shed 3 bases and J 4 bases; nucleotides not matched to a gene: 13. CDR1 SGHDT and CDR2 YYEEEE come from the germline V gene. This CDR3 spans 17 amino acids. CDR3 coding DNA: TGTGCCAGCAGCTCTAGTCGACAGGGTACTTTCGGAAACACCATATATTTT. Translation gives CASSSSRQGTFGNTIYF.

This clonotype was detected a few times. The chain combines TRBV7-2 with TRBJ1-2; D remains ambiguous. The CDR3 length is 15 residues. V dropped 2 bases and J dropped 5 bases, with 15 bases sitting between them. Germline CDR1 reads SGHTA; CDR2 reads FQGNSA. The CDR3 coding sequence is TGTGCCAGCAGCTTACCAACCGTGGGTTGGTATGGCTACACCTTC. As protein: CASSLPTVGWYGYTF. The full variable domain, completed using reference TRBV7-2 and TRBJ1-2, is GAGVSQSPSNKVTEKGKDVELRCDPISGHTALYWYRQSLGQGLEFLIYFQGNSAPDKSGLPSDRFSAERTGGSVSTLTIQRTQQEDSAVYLCASSLPTVGWYGYTFGSGTRLTVV.

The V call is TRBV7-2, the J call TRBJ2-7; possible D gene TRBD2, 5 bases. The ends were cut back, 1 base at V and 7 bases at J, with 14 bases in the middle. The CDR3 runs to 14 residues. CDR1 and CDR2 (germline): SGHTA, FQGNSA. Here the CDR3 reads CASSLVPVPGEQYF. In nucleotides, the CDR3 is TGTGCCAGCAGCTTAGTTCCGGTTCCGGGGGAGCAGTACTTC.

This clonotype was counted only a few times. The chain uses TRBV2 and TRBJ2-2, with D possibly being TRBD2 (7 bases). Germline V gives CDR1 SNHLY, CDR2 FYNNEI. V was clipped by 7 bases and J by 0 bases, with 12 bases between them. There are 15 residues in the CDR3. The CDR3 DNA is TGTGCCAGCATATTAGGGGGGGCGAACACCGGGGAGCTGTTTTTT. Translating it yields CASILGGANTGELFF.

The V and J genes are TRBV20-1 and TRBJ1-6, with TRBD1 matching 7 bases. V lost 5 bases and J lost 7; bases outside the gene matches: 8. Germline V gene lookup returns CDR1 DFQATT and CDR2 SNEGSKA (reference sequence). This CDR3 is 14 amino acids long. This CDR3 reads CSALRGEANSPLHF. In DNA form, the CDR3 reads TGCAGTGCTCTCAGGGGGGAAGCGAATTCACCCCTCCACTTT.

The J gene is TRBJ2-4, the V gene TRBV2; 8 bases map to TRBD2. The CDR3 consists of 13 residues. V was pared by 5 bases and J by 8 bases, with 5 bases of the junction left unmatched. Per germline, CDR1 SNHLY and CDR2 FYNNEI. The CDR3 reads CASSSDGGDIQYF. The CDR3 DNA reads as TGTGCCAGCAGTTCGGACGGGGGGGACATTCAGTACTTC.

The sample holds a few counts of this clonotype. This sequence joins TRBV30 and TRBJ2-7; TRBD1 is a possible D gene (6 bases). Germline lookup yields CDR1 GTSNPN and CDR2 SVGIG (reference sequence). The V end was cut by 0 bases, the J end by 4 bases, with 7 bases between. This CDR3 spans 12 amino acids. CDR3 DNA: TGTGCCTGGAGTGTAGGGGGTTACGAGCAGTACTTC. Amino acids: CAWSVGGYEQYF.

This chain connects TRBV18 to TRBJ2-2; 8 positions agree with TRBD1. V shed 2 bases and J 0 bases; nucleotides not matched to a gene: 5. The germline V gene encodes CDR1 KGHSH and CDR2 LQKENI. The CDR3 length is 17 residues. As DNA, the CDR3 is TGTGCCAGCTCACCAGCGACAGGGGACGCGAACACCGGGGAGCTGTTTTTT. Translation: CASSPATGDANTGELFF.

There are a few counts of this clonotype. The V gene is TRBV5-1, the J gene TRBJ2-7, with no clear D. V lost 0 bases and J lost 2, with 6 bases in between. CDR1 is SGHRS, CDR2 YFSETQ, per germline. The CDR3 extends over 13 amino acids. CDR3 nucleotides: TGCGCCAGCAGCTTGGACACCGCCTACGAGCAGTACTTC. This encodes CASSLDTAYEQYF.

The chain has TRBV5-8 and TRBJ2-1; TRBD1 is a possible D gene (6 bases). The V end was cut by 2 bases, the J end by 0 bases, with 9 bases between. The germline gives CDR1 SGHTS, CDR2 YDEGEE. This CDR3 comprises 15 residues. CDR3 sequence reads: CASSFGQLSYNEQFF. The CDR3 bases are TGTGCCAGCAGCTTCGGACAGCTCTCCTACAATGAGCAGTTCTTC.

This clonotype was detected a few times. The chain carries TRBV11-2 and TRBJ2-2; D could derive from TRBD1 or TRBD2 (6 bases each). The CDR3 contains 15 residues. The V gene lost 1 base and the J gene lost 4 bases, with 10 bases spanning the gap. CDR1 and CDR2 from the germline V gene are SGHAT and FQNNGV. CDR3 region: CASSLGRGGTGELFF. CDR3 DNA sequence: TGTGCCAGCAGCTTAGGCAGGGGAGGCACCGGGGAGCTGTTTTTT.